Sequencing of this T cell receptor (beta chain) was carried out in a study of identical twins (dated by TCRdb to between 2015 and 2016). Regarding the study in general: The study deep-sequenced TCR alpha and beta repertoires from monozygotic twins, unrelated adults of various ages and cord blood to test whether fetal clonotypes persist. Replicate twin experiments were performed at different times using different library preparation protocols to rule out contamination. Overall study outcomes, separate from this receptor: Compared with coincidental sharing between unrelated individuals, an excess of low generation-probability sequences was observed among out-of-frame TCR alpha sequences shared between twins. The excess sharing between twins in beta out-of-frame sequences was weaker because fewer shared sequences reduced the signal-to-noise ratio. Recombination models systematically underestimated out-of-frame TCR alpha sharing in monozygotic twins but agreed with sharing between unrelated individuals. Because the same donors could not be followed over many years, the conclusions depended on cross-sectional statistical analysis. Fewer insertions were carried by abundant cord blood beta clonotypes; a weaker similar trend was observed in young adult naive repertoires, while no such trend was observed in memory repertoires. Invariant T cells such as MAIT and iNKT could partly confound zero-insertion analyses, though diverse VJ usage argued against this for most clonotypes.

The method was 5' RACE. TCRdb records Illumina HiSeq 2000 as the sequencer. Template switching introduced a universal primer binding site; the final cDNA contained a unique molecular identifier, enabling accurate counting of TCR cDNA molecules. Specific primers in the conserved constant-segment region were used to synthesize first-strand cDNA for the TCR alpha and beta chains. To control for contamination, each cDNA library was double barcoded with a SMART-Mk sample barcode plus Illumina barcodes. Two successive PCR steps introduced TruSeq adapter sequences along with Illumina sample barcodes. The Illumina HiSeq platform was used with custom primers to sequence TCR alpha and beta cDNA libraries. Concerning the study's data processing: MiGEC was used to process raw reads and extract unique molecular identifiers, and MiXCR was used to find CDR3 positions. For each individual, recombination models were inferred using an EM algorithm with the repgenHMM and IGoR tools. Shared clonotypes were analyzed with the tcR package in R, and sharing was normalized by the product of cloneset sizes. Out-of-frame nonproductive sequences were analyzed to study raw recombination free of thymic and clonal selection effects. TCRdb reprocessed the public reads (quality trimming at Q25 with fastp, clone calling with MiXCR) and kept in-frame beta chains. Rows merge per CDR3 protein into single entries with the most common DNA and genes. The authors' filters were not applied to this entry. The sample table contains roughly 1.6 million distinct CDR3 sequences; only one count was recorded for more than 30% of them. The top ten clonotypes cover around 0.25% of the sample.

This clonotype was observed a few times. Its antigen has not been determined. No per-base quality is available; no much larger clone lies one base away. Every donor in the study was a healthy Caucasian. V loses 4 bases of germline sequence and J loses 2 bases, and the interval between the two ends is 16 bases. The CDR3 holds 15 amino acids from the cysteine to the phenylalanine. Only the CDR3 DNA is retained, 45 bases long and in frame from the first base. The germline V gene encodes CDR1 SGHRS and CDR2 YFSETQ. This chain joins TRBV5-1 to TRBJ2-7; the D assignment is uncertain and may be TRBD1 or TRBD2, with 7 bases supporting each. The sample consisted of cord blood. The TCR comes from a newborn girl in good health. Here is the DNA: TGCGCCAGCAGCGCTACAGGGGACTATCCCTACGAGCAGTACTTC. Translated, it reads CASSATGDYPYEQYF.